The entry that follows covers one TCR beta chain sequence. The antigen remains unidentified. The V gene's germline CDR1 is SGHVS and CDR2 FNYEAQ. The V and J ends lost 8 bases and 5 bases respectively, with 25 bases between them. This CDR3 has 18 residues. This sample stems from a study of blood T cells in healthy people across ages. Whole-study findings and limits: Higher naive T cell percentage went strongly together with higher TCR beta diversity.

It was with a sample-barcoded 5' primer and a J-beta primer mix that a second PCR of about 7 to 12 cycles was run. TCRdb analysed the 5' RACE reads with MiXCR anew, one entry per CDR3 protein. The table shows 1.5 million or so distinct CDR3 sequences, with under 55% occurring only once. The clonotype comes from a woman younger than 30 in good health. This chain links TRBV7-6 with TRBJ1-6; D remains ambiguous. The sequencing input was blood. The CDR3 here is CASLLRGVPLPNNSPLHF. The DNA for the CDR3 is TGTGCCAGCTTATTAAGAGGAGTTCCTCTTCCCAATAATTCACCCCTCCACTTT.